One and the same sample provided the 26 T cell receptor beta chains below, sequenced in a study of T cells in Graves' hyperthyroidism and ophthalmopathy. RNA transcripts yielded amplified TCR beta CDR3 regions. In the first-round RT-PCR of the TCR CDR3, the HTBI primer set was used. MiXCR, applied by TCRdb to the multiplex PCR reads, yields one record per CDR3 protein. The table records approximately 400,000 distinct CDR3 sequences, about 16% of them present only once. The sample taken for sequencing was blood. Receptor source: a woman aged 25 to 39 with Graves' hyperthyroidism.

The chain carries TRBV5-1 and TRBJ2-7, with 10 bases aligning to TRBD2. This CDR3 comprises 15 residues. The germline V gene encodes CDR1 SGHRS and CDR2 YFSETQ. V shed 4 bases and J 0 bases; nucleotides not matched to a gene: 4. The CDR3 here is CASSKGLAYSYEQYF. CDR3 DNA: TGCGCCAGCAGCAAGGGACTAGCGTACTCCTACGAGCAGTACTTC.

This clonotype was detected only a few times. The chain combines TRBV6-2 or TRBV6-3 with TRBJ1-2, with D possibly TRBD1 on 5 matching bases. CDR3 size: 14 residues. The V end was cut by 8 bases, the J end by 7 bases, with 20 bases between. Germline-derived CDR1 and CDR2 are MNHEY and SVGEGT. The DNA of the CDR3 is TGTGCCAGCCGTAAGGTGGCCAGGGCTGGTGGCTACACCTTC. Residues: CASRKVARAGGYTF.

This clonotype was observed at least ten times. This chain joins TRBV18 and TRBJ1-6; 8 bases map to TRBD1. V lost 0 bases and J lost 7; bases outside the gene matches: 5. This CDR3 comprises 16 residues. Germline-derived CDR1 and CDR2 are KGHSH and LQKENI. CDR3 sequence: CASSPPRQGKNSPLHF. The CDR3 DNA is TGTGCCAGCTCACCACCCCGACAGGGGAAGAATTCACCCCTCCACTTT.

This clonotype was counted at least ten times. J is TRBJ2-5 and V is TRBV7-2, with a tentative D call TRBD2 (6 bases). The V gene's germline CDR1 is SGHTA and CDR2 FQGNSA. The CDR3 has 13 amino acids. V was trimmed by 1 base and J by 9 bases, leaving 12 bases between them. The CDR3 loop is CASSLDGGRPQYF. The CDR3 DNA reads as TGTGCCAGCAGCTTAGACGGAGGGCGGCCCCAGTACTTC.

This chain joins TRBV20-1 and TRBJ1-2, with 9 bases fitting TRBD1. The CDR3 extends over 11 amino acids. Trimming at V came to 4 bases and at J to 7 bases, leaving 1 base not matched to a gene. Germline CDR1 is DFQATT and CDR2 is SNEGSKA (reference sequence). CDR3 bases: TGCAGTGCTACACAGGGGGCTGGCTACACCTTC. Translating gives CSATQGAGYTF.

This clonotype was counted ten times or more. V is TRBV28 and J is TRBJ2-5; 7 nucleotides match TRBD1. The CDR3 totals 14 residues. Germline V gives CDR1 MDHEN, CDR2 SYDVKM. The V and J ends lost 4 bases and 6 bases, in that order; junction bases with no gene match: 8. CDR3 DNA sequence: TGTGCCAGCAGTTACAGGGGTACGTCCCAGACCCAGTACTTC. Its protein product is CASSYRGTSQTQYF.

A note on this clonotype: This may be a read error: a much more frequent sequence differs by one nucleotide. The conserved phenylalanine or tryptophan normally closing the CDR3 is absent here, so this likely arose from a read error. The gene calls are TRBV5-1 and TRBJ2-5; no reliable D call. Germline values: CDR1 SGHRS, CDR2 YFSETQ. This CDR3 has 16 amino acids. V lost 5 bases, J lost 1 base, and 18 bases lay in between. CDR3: CASRVGSGPPQETQYL. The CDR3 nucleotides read TGCGCCAGCAGGGTGGGGTCCGGGCCCCCCCAAGAGACCCAGTACCTC.

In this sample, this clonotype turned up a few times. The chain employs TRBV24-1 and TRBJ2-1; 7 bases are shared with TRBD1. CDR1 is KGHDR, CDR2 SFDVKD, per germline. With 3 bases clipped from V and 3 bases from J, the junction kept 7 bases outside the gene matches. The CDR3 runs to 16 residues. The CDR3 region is CATSDPAGTDYNEQFF. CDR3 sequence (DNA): TGTGCCACCAGTGATCCGGCCGGGACAGACTACAATGAGCAGTTCTTC.

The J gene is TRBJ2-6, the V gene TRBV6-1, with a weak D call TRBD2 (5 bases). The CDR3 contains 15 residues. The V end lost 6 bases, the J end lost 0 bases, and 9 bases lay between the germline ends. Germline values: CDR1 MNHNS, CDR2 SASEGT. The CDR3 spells CASRPRGSGANVLTF. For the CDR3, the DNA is TGTGCCAGCAGACCCCGGGGCTCTGGGGCCAACGTCCTGACTTTC.

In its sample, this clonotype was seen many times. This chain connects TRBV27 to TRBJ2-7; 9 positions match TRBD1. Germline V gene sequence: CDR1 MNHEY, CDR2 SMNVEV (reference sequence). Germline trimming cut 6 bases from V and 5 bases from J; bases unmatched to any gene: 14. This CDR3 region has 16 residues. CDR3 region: CASRPFPTGGTNEQYF. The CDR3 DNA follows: TGTGCCAGCAGACCATTTCCGACAGGGGGGACGAACGAGCAGTACTTC.

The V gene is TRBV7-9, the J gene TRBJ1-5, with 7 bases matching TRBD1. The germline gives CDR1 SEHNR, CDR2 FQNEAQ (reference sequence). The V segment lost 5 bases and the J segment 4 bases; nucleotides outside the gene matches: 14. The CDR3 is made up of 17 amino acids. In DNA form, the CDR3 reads TGTGCCAGCAGCCGAGGAGCGGGACAGCACCATAATCAGCCCCAGCATTTT. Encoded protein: CASSRGAGQHHNQPQHF.

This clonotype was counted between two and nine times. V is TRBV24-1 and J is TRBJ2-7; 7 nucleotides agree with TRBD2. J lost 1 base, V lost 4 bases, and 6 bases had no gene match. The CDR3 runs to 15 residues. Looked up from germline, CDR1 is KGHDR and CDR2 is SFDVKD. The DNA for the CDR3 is TGTGCCACCAGTGAAGGCGGGAGAGCGTCCTACGAGCAGTACTTC. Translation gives CATSEGGRASYEQYF.

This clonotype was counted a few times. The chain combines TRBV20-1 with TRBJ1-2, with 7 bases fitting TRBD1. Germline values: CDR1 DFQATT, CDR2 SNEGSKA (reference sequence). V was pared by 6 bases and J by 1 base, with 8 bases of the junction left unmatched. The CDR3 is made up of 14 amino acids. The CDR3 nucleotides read TGCAGTGCCGCTCCGGGACAGATTAACTATGGCTACACCTTC. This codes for CSAAPGQINYGYTF.

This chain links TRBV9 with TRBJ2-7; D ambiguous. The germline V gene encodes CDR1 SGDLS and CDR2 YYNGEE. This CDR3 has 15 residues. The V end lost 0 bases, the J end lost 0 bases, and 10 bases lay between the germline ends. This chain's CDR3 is CASSVGPGDSYEQYF. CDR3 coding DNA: TGTGCCAGCAGCGTAGGGCCCGGCGACTCCTACGAGCAGTACTTC.

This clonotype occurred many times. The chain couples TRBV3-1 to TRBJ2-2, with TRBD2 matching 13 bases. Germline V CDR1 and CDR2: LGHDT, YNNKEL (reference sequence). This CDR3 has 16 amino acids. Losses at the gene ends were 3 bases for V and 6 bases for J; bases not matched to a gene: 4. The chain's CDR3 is CASSQGLAGIAGELFF. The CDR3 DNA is TGTGCCAGCAGCCAGGGACTAGCGGGAATCGCCGGGGAGCTGTTTTTT.

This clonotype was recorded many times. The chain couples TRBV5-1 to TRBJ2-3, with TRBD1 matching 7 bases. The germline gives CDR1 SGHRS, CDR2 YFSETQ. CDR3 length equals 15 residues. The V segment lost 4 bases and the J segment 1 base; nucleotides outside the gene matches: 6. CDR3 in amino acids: CASSARGQGTDTQYF. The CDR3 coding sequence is TGCGCCAGCAGCGCTAGGGGGCAGGGCACAGATACGCAGTATTTT.

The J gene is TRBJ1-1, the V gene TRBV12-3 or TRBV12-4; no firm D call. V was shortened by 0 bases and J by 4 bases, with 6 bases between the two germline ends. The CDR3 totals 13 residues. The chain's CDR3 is CASSLAERTEAFF. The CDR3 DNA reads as TGTGCCAGCAGTTTAGCAGAGCGCACTGAAGCTTTCTTT.

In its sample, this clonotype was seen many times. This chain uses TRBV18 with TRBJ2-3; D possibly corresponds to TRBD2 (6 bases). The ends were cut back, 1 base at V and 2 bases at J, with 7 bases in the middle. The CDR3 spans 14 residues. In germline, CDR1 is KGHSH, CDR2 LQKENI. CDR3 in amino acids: CASSPLAVTDTQYF. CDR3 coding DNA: TGTGCCAGCTCACCACTAGCGGTCACAGATACGCAGTATTTT.

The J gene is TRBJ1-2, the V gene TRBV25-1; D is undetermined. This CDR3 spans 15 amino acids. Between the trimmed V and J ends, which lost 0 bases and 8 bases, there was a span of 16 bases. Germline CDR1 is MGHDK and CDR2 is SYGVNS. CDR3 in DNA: TGTGCCAGCAGTGAATATTCAGTTTTGAGCGGAGGCTACACCTTC. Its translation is CASSEYSVLSGGYTF.

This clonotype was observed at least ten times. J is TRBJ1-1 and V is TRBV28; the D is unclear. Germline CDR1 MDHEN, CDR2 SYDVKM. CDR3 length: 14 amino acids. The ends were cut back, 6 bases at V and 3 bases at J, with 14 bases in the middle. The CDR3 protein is CASRTWTVDTEAFF. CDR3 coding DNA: TGTGCCAGCAGAACCTGGACGGTGGACACTGAAGCTTTCTTT.

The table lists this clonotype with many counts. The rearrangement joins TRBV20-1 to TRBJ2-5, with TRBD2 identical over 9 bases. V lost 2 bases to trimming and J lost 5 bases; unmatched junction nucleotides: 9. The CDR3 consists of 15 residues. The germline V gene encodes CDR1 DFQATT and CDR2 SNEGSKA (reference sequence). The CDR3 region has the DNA TGCAGTGCTAGACGTGTAGCGGGAGTTGGCGAGACCCAGTACTTC. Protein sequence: CSARRVAGVGETQYF.

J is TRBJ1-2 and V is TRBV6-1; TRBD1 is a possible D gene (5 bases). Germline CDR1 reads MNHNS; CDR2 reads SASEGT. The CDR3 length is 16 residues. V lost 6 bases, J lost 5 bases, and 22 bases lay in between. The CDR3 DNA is TGTGCCAGCAGCCCACGAGGGGACTTCCCCGAGTATGGCTACACCTTC. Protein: CASSPRGDFPEYGYTF.

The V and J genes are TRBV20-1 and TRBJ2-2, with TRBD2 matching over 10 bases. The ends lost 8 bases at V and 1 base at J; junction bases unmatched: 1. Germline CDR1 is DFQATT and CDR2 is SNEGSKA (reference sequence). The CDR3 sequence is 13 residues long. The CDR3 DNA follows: TGCAGTCAGCGGGAGGGGAACACCGGGGAGCTGTTTTTT. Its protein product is CSQREGNTGELFF.

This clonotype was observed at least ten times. CDR3 nucleotide sequence: TGTGCCAGCGCGGGACTTTGGAGCACAGATACGCAGTATTTT. Amino acids: CASAGLWSTDTQYF. The chain combines TRBV27 with TRBJ2-3, with D perhaps TRBD2 (6 bases). From germline, CDR1 is MNHEY and CDR2 SMNVEV (reference sequence). Trimming stripped 8 bases from V and 0 bases from J, with 12 bases between. This CDR3 region has 14 residues.

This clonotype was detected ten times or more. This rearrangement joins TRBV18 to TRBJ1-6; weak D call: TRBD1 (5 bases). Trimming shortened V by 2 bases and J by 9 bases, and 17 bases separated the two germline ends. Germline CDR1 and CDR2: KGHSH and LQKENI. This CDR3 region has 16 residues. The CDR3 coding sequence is TGTGCCAGCTCACCAGCCCAGGGTACCAGTGGTTCACCCCTCCACTTT. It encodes CASSPAQGTSGSPLHF. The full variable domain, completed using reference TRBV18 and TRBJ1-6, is NAGVMQNPRHLVRRRGQEARLRCSPMKGHSHVYWYRQLPEEGLKFMVYLQKENIIDESGMPKERFSAEFPKEGPSILRIQQVVRGDSAAYFCASSPAQGTSGSPLHFGNGTRLTVT.

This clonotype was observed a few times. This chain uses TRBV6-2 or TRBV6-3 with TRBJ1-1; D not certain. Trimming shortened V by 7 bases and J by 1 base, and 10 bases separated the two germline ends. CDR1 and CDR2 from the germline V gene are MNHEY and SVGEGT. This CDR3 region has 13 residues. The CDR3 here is CASTLGWNTEAFF. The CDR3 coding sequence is TGTGCCAGCACGTTAGGGTGGAACACTGAAGCTTTCTTT.